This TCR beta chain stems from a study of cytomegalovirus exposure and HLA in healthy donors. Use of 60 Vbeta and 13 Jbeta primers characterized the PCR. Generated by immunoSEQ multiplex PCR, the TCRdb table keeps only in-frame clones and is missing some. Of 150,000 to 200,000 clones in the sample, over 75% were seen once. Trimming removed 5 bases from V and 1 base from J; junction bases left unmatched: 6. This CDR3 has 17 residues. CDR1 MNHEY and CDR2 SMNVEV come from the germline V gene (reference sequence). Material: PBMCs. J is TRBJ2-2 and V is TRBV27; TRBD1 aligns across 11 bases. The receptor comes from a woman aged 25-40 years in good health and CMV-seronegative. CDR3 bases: TGTGCCAGCAGTAGAGGACAGGGGGCAGGGAACACCGGGGAGCTGTTTTTT. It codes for CASSRGQGAGNTGELFF.